The 27 T cell receptor beta chains listed next were all sequenced from one sample in a study of CD8 T cells in ankylosing spondylitis. In TCRdb, the 5' RACE reads were re-called with MiXCR into one record per CDR3 protein. The sample comprises 130,000 or so distinct CDR3 sequences, about 10% of which are singletons, and around 4.1% rests with the top ten. Sequencing was performed on blood, either unsorted or a sorted T cell fraction (not recorded which). These receptors all stem from a female donor with ankylosing spondylitis or in good health (not recorded which).

This clonotype has ten or more counts. This chain joins TRBV7-7 and TRBJ2-1, with TRBD2 matching 9 bases. The CDR3 sequence is 17 residues long. Germline V CDR1 and CDR2: SSHAT, FNYEAQ (reference sequence). V dropped 4 bases and J dropped 5; count of bases not matched to a gene: 12. The CDR3 is CASSSILAGTLHNEQFF. CDR3 DNA: TGTGCCAGCAGCTCGATACTAGCGGGCACCCTCCACAATGAGCAGTTCTTC.

Many counts were recorded for this clonotype. The chain couples TRBV7-6 to TRBJ1-4; the D is unclear. V was trimmed by 2 bases and J by 5 bases, leaving 12 bases between them. Germline V gene data show CDR1 as SGHVS and CDR2 as FNYEAQ. The CDR3 totals 15 residues. CDR3 coding DNA: TGTGCCAGCAGCTTAAGTTTCGCCGGAAATGAAAAACTGTTTTTT. This gives the protein CASSLSFAGNEKLFF.

This clonotype was recorded at least ten times. The CDR3 DNA reads TGCAGTACCACTAGCGGGGTCTCCAATGAGCAGTTCTTC. Its translation is CSTTSGVSNEQFF. The rearrangement uses TRBV20-1 and TRBJ2-1; TRBD2 matches at 10 bases. This CDR3 is built from 13 residues. The V gene end was trimmed by 8 bases and the J gene end by 6 bases; junction bases not matched to a gene: 7. CDR1 is DFQATT, CDR2 SNEGSKA, per germline (reference sequence).

This clonotype was picked up many times. V usage is TRBV4-2 and J usage is TRBJ2-2; D unresolved. The CDR3 is 12 residues long. CDR1 is LGHNA, CDR2 YNFKEQ, per germline. Trimming removed 0 bases at V and 6 bases at J, with 2 bases between. The CDR3 DNA is TGTGCCAGCAGCCAAGAGCCCGGGGAGCTGTTTTTT. It translates to CASSQEPGELFF.

The chain recombines TRBV30 with TRBJ1-5; the match to TRBD1 covers 10 bases. Germline V gene lookup returns CDR1 GTSNPN and CDR2 SVGIG (reference sequence). Losses at the gene ends were 5 bases for V and 3 bases for J; bases not matched to a gene: 1. CDR3 length: 13 amino acids. This chain's CDR3 is CAWGTGDNQPQHF. The CDR3 DNA reads as TGTGCCTGGGGGACAGGGGACAATCAGCCCCAGCATTTT.

This clonotype has a count of ten or more. CDR3 in DNA: TGTGCCAGCACCTCCTCGGCTCTCCGGGAGCAGTACTTC. This sequence encodes CASTSSALREQYF. V and J are TRBV11-3 and TRBJ2-7; D not resolved. Looked up from germline, CDR1 is SGHNT and CDR2 is YENEEA. The CDR3 length is 13 residues. V was shortened by 7 bases and J by 7 bases, with 17 bases between the two germline ends.

This clonotype showed up many times. The CDR3 sequence: CASSLAAEGYTF. The CDR3 DNA follows: TGCGCCAGCAGCTTGGCCGCGGAAGGCTACACCTTC. This sequence joins TRBV5-1 and TRBJ1-2; the D is unclear. The CDR3 length is 12 residues. The V gene's germline CDR1 is SGHRS and CDR2 YFSETQ. Trimming pared 0 bases from V and 8 bases from J, leaving 8 bases between.

The chain joins TRBV12-3 or TRBV12-4 to TRBJ1-5; 11 bases fit TRBD1. The CDR3 consists of 15 residues. V was clipped by 5 bases and J by 6 bases; unmatched bases: 6. The CDR3 protein is CASSPGQGVGQPQHF. CDR3 DNA: TGTGCCAGCAGTCCGGGACAGGGGGTGGGTCAGCCCCAGCATTTT.

This clonotype was seen repeatedly, ten times or more. The rearrangement joins TRBV7-9 to TRBJ2-1; 10 nucleotides line up with TRBD2. The J segment lost 6 bases and the V segment lost 2 bases, leaving 7 bases of the junction unmatched. CDR3 length: 16 residues. Germline CDR1 is SEHNR and CDR2 is FQNEAQ (reference sequence). The CDR3, as DNA: TGTGCCAGCAGCTTATGGTTAGCGGGAGGCTCCAATGAGCAGTTCTTC. It yields the protein CASSLWLAGGSNEQFF.

Many counts were recorded for this clonotype. This chain joins TRBV29-1 and TRBJ1-6; D remains unclear. The CDR3 contains 14 residues. V lost 4 bases and J lost 0, with 7 bases in between. Germline CDR1 and CDR2: SQVTM and ANQGSEA. The CDR3 sequence: CSVAGSSYNSPLHF. The DNA for the CDR3 is TGCAGCGTTGCCGGGAGCTCCTATAATTCACCCCTCCACTTT.

The table lists this clonotype with a few counts. The rearrangement joins TRBV28 to TRBJ2-5; 8 bases match TRBD2. This CDR3 is 14 amino acids long. CDR1 is MDHEN and CDR2 is SYDVKM in the germline V gene. J gave up 1 base and V 6 bases, and 4 bases lay outside the gene matches. The CDR3: CASSRTSLQETQYF. The CDR3 DNA sequence: TGTGCCAGCAGCCGGACTAGCCTCCAAGAGACCCAGTACTTC.

In this sample, this clonotype turned up many times. This chain uses TRBV29-1 with TRBJ2-1; a possible D gene is TRBD2 (5 bases). The CDR3 sequence is 12 residues long. Deletions cut 4 bases from V and 10 bases from J, with 14 bases between. Germline CDR1 and CDR2: SQVTM and ANQGSEA. CDR3 DNA: TGCAGCGTTGTGAGGGCTGCTAGGGAGCAGTTCTTC. It codes for CSVVRAAREQFF.

This clonotype was detected many times. CDR3 nucleotide sequence: TGCGCCAGCAGCCAAGATAACGGTAGGGGGAATCGCTATGGCTACACCTTC. It yields the protein CASSQDNGRGNRYGYTF. V usage is TRBV4-1 and J usage is TRBJ1-2; TRBD1 might be the D (6 bases). CDR1 and CDR2 from the germline V gene are MGHRA and YSYEKL. The length of the CDR3 is 17 residues. V lost 0 bases and J 4 bases, leaving 18 bases between the germline ends.

There are many counts of this clonotype. This chain joins TRBV5-1 and TRBJ1-1, with D perhaps matching TRBD1 (5 bases). Germline V gene lookup returns CDR1 SGHRS and CDR2 YFSETQ. V dropped 4 bases and J dropped 4 bases, with 14 bases sitting between them. There are 14 residues in the CDR3. CDR3 sequence (DNA): TGCGCCAGCAGCCCCGGGGCCCCGGGCACTGAAGCTTTCTTT. Its translation: CASSPGAPGTEAFF.

The sample holds many counts of this clonotype. V gene TRBV12-3 or TRBV12-4 combines with J gene TRBJ1-1, with 8 nucleotides matching TRBD1. Trimming took 5 bases from V and 1 from J; bases not matched to a gene: 12. The length of the CDR3 is 17 residues. The CDR3 sequence: CASSPLMGQETNTEAFF. The CDR3 region has the DNA TGTGCCAGCAGTCCCCTGATGGGACAGGAGACGAACACTGAAGCTTTCTTT.

This clonotype was observed many times. V usage is TRBV29-1 and J usage is TRBJ1-1; D remains ambiguous. CDR1 and CDR2 from the germline V gene are SQVTM and ANQGSEA. The CDR3 runs to 11 residues. The germline V and J ends were trimmed by 8 bases and 5 bases, with 12 bases remaining between them. The CDR3: CSSHRRTEAFF. For the CDR3, the DNA is TGCAGCTCTCACCGTAGAACTGAAGCTTTCTTT.

This clonotype was recorded at least ten times. The chain combines TRBV19 with TRBJ1-2; no reliable D call. The CDR3 extends over 12 amino acids. V lost 3 bases and J lost 4, with 6 bases in between. Germline CDR1 LNHDA, CDR2 SQIVND (reference sequence). This chain's CDR3 is CASSMEAYGYTF. The CDR3 bases are TGTGCCAGTAGTATGGAGGCCTATGGCTACACCTTC.

Many counts were recorded for this clonotype. V is TRBV5-5 and J is TRBJ1-1; D uncertain. This CDR3 has 13 residues. Germline V CDR1 and CDR2: SGHKS, YYEKEE (reference sequence). The V gene lost 3 bases and the J gene lost 3 bases, with 9 bases spanning the gap. CDR3 region: CASSWIGDTEAFF. The CDR3 DNA follows: TGTGCCAGCAGCTGGATTGGGGACACTGAAGCTTTCTTT.

In its sample, this clonotype was seen many times. In DNA form, the CDR3 reads TGTGCCAGCAGCTCGCAGGGGGCCACTGGGGCCAACGTCCTGACTTTC. It specifies CASSSQGATGANVLTF. The V and J genes are TRBV5-5 and TRBJ2-6; 8 bases fit TRBD1. The CDR3 has 16 residues. The J segment lost 2 bases and the V segment lost 3 bases, leaving 4 bases of the junction unmatched. Germline-derived CDR1 and CDR2 are SGHKS and YYEKEE (reference sequence). Drawing the rest from reference TRBV5-5 and TRBJ2-6, the complete variable domain is DAGVTQSPTHLIKTRGQQVTLRCSPISGHKSVSWYQQVLGQGPQFIFQYYEKEERGRGNFPDRFSARQFPNYSSELNVNALLLGDSALYLCASSSQGATGANVLTFGAGSRLTVL.

This clonotype was detected a few times. The V call is TRBV14, the J call TRBJ2-7, with D unclear. The CDR3 length is 15 residues. CDR1 is SGHDN and CDR2 is FVKESK in the germline V gene. With 0 bases removed from V and 0 bases from J, the gap between germline ends came to 9 bases. As DNA, the CDR3 is TGTGCCAGCAGCCAAGATATAAGACTCTCCTACGAGCAGTACTTC. Protein sequence: CASSQDIRLSYEQYF. The full variable domain, rest sourced from reference TRBV14 and TRBJ2-7, is EAGVTQFPSHSVIEKGQTVTLRCDPISGHDNLYWYRRVMGKEIKFLLHFVKESKQDESGMPNNRFLAERTGGTYSTLKVQPAELEDSGVYFCASSQDIRLSYEQYFGPGTRLTVT.

There are many counts of this clonotype. The rearrangement links TRBV7-2 to TRBJ2-2, with no clear D. The germline V gene encodes CDR1 SGHTA and CDR2 FQGNSA. This CDR3 spans 12 amino acids. Trimming took off 5 bases at V and 5 bases at J, with 6 bases between the two ends. CDR3: CASSPDTGELFF. CDR3 nucleotides: TGTGCCAGCAGCCCCGATACCGGGGAGCTGTTTTTT.

V usage is TRBV5-5 and J usage is TRBJ1-2; D is possibly TRBD1 (5 bases). V dropped 7 bases and J dropped 4 bases, with 14 bases sitting between them. In germline, CDR1 is SGHKS, CDR2 YYEKEE (reference sequence). The CDR3 is made up of 13 amino acids. CDR3 amino acids: CASRPGQTYGYTF. CDR3 nucleotide sequence: TGTGCCAGCCGGCCGGGGCAGACCTATGGCTACACCTTC.

This clonotype has at least ten counts. This chain uses TRBV7-9 with TRBJ1-2; D is possibly TRBD1 (5 bases). This CDR3 has 13 residues. The V gene's germline CDR1 is SEHNR and CDR2 FQNEAQ (reference sequence). Trimming shortened V by 5 bases and J by 4 bases, and 11 bases separated the two germline ends. CDR3 region: CASSDSLGYGYTF. The CDR3 nucleotides read TGTGCCAGCAGCGACAGCCTTGGCTATGGCTACACCTTC.

This clonotype was seen just once. A much more abundant neighbour one base away suggests this may be a read error. This sequence joins TRBV5-4 and TRBJ2-1; no definite D call. The germline V gene has CDR1 SGHNT and CDR2 YYREEE (reference sequence). The CDR3 consists of 12 residues. V lost 10 bases, J lost 5 bases, and 13 bases lay in between. CDR3 bases: TGTGCCGGCGGCCAAATCGACAATGAGCAGTTCTTC. This codes for CAGGQIDNEQFF.

This clonotype has ten or more counts. The chain joins TRBV12-3 or TRBV12-4 to TRBJ1-1, with D unclear. Trimming took off 6 bases at V and 1 base at J, with 9 bases between the two ends. The CDR3 covers 13 residues. CDR3: CASRLRPNTEAFF. CDR3 coding DNA: TGTGCCAGCAGACTTCGACCGAACACTGAAGCTTTCTTT.

There are many counts of this clonotype. The rearrangement uses TRBV7-2 and TRBJ2-3, with TRBD2 matching 8 bases. V dropped 7 bases and J dropped 4; count of bases not matched to a gene: 4. Per the germline V gene, CDR1 is SGHTA and CDR2 is FQGNSA. The CDR3 runs 13 residues. CDR3 nucleotides: TGTGCCAGCACCGGGAGGGTGGCAGATACGCAGTATTTT. Encoded protein: CASTGRVADTQYF.

This clonotype turned up a few times. The CDR3 nucleotides are TGCGCCAGCAGCTCCGGGCCCCGGGATGGCTACACCTTC. This gives the protein CASSSGPRDGYTF. The chain uses TRBV5-1 and TRBJ1-2; no reliable D call. The germline V and J ends were trimmed by 3 bases and 6 bases, with 12 bases remaining between them. Germline V gene data show CDR1 as SGHRS and CDR2 as YFSETQ. CDR3 length: 13 amino acids.